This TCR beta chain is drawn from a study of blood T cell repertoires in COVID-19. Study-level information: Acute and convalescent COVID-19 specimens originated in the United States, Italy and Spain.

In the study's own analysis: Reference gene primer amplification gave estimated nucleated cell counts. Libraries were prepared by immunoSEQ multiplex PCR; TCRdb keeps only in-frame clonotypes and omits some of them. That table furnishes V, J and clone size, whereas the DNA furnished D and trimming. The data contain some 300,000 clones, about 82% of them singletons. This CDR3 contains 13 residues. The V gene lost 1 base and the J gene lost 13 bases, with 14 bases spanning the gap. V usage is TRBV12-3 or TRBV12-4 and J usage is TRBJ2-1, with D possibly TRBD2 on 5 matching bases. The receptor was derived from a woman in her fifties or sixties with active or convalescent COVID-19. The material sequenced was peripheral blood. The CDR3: CASSLGARGSQFF. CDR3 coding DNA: TGTGCCAGCAGTTTAGGGGCAAGAGGGTCTCAGTTCTTC.